The 21 T cell receptor beta chains below come from one sample, sequenced in a study of blood T cell repertoires in COVID-19 (TCRdb year 2020). Preparation of the library involved the immunoSEQ multiplex PCR assay. TCRdb limited this immuneACCESS table to in-frame rearrangements with V and J called. A share of clones is missing; checked studies link under half to unresolved V genes, and the rest is unexplained. This sample is represented by 100,000 to 150,000 clones; 84% of them were singletons. Around 2.4% of the sample is in the top ten clones. Source material: PBMCs or T cells enriched from blood (not recorded which). The receptors were sampled from a man aged 35 to 55 with acute COVID-19.

V and J are TRBV7-6 and TRBJ2-5, with 9 bases identical to TRBD2. CDR1 is SGHVS and CDR2 is FNYEAQ in the germline V gene. This CDR3 spans 15 amino acids. J gave up 5 bases and V 1 base, and 5 bases lay outside the gene matches. CDR3 protein: CASSLGASGTETQYF. In nucleotides, the CDR3 is TGTGCCAGCAGCTTAGGGGCTAGCGGGACGGAGACCCAGTACTTC.

This rearrangement joins TRBV18 to TRBJ2-7; the D gene is possibly TRBD1 (6 bases). The V and J ends lost 3 bases and 0 bases respectively, with 12 bases between them. The CDR3 is 15 amino acids. CDR1 and CDR2 (germline): KGHSH, LQKENI. The CDR3 DNA reads as TGTGCCAGCTCACCCGGGACAACCCTCTCCTACGAGCAGTACTTC. Translation gives CASSPGTTLSYEQYF.

The chain links TRBV5-1 to TRBJ1-2, with 8 nucleotides matching TRBD1. The CDR3 sequence is 14 residues long. Germline V gives CDR1 SGHRS, CDR2 YFSETQ. The V and J ends lost 0 bases and 8 bases, in that order; junction bases with no gene match: 6. CDR3 in amino acids: CASSLVQGAGGYTF. The DNA of the CDR3 is TGCGCCAGCAGCTTGGTCCAGGGGGCGGGAGGCTACACCTTC.

The V and J genes are TRBV10-3 and TRBJ2-7, with D possibly TRBD2 on 7 matching bases. Trimming removed 5 bases from V and 1 base from J, with 15 bases in between. This CDR3 is 15 amino acids long. CDR1 is ENHRY, CDR2 SYGVKD, per germline. CDR3 amino acids: CAISLSGGLSYEQYF. The CDR3 DNA reads TGTGCCATCAGTCTTTCCGGGGGGCTGTCCTACGAGCAGTACTTC.

Comments on this clone: The identical CDR3 is also encoded by other nucleotide sequences in the sample. The rearrangement links TRBV30 to TRBJ1-3; D gene ambiguous. The CDR3 is 14 amino acids. CDR1 and CDR2 (germline): GTSNPN, SVGIG (reference sequence). V lost 3 bases to trimming and J lost 0 bases, with 9 bases between them. The CDR3: CAWSVGGSGNTIYF. The DNA of the CDR3 is TGTGCCTGGAGCGTGGGAGGCTCTGGAAACACCATATATTTT.

This rearrangement joins TRBV6-5 to TRBJ2-5; the match to TRBD1 covers 7 bases. The CDR3 spans 16 residues. V lost 3 bases to trimming and J lost 2 bases; unmatched junction nucleotides: 9. Germline CDR1 MNHEY, CDR2 SVGAGI. The CDR3 sequence: CASSYSGRGFQETQYF. For the CDR3, the DNA is TGTGCCAGCAGTTATAGTGGCAGGGGGTTTCAAGAGACCCAGTACTTC.

The chain couples TRBV11-1 to TRBJ2-5; D gene uncertain. There are 14 residues in the CDR3. The V end lost 5 bases, the J end lost 0 bases, and 10 bases lay between the germline ends. Germline CDR1 is SGHAT and CDR2 is FQDESV (reference sequence). Here the CDR3 reads CASSLNAYQETQYF. In nucleotides, the CDR3 is TGTGCCAGCAGCCTAAACGCGTACCAAGAGACCCAGTACTTC.

Only a few counts were recorded for this clone. The V gene is TRBV19, the J gene TRBJ1-5; 9 bases agree with TRBD1. Trimming took 7 bases from V and 3 from J; bases not matched to a gene: 7. There are 15 residues in the CDR3. Looked up from germline, CDR1 is LNHDA and CDR2 is SQIVND (reference sequence). The CDR3 DNA follows: TGTGCCAGTACCCCGACAGGGGGATTCAATCAGCCCCAGCATTTT. It yields the protein CASTPTGGFNQPQHF. Full variable domain (outside the CDR3, taken from reference TRBV19 and TRBJ1-5): DGGITQSPKYLFRKEGQNVTLSCEQNLNHDAMYWYRQDPGQGLRLIYYSQIVNDFQKGDIAEGYSVSREKKESFPLTVTSAQKNPTAFYLCASTPTGGFNQPQHFGDGTRLSIL.

The chain uses TRBV18 and TRBJ2-1; tentative D call: TRBD1 (5 bases). This CDR3 region has 14 residues. The ends were cut back, 0 bases at V and 8 bases at J, with 11 bases in the middle. Germline loops: CDR1 KGHSH, CDR2 LQKENI. For the CDR3, the DNA is TGTGCCAGCTCACCACCGGTTAGCAGGGATGAGCAGTTCTTC. Translation gives CASSPPVSRDEQFF.

Comments on this clone: Other DNA sequences from this sample encode an identical CDR3 as well. The chain joins TRBV19 to TRBJ1-5; D is unclear. Trimming took 2 bases from V and 6 from J, leaving 8 bases between them. Germline assignment: CDR1 LNHDA and CDR2 SQIVND (reference sequence). The CDR3 extends over 13 amino acids. CDR3 protein: CASSITGSQPQHF. The DNA for the CDR3 is TGTGCCAGTAGTATAACTGGGAGTCAGCCCCAGCATTTT.

The CDR3 region is CASSRGQAYEQYF. DNA of the CDR3: TGCGCCAGCAGCCGGGGACAGGCCTACGAGCAGTACTTC. V is TRBV4-1 and J is TRBJ2-7; 8 positions match TRBD1. CDR3 length: 13 amino acids. V gave up 4 bases and J gave up 2 bases; unmatched junction bases: 1. From germline, CDR1 is MGHRA and CDR2 YSYEKL.

The chain links TRBV7-3 to TRBJ2-2; D perhaps matches TRBD2 (6 bases). The CDR3 consists of 14 residues. Germline V gene lookup returns CDR1 SGHTA and CDR2 FQGTGA. The V gene lost 4 bases and the J gene lost 6 bases, with 12 bases spanning the gap. This CDR3 is CASSSDGTSGELFF. CDR3 sequence (DNA): TGTGCCAGCAGCTCTGATGGGACTTCCGGGGAGCTGTTTTTT. The entire variable domain, with the rest obtained from reference TRBV7-3 and TRBJ2-2, is as follows: GAGVSQTPSNKVTEKGKYVELRCDPISGHTALYWYRQSLGQGPEFLIYFQGTGAADDSGLPNDRFFAVRPEGSVSTLKIQRTERGDSAVYLCASSSDGTSGELFFGEGSRLTVL.

The CDR3 DNA reads as TGTGCCAGCAGCTTCGGGGGGGTGAACACTGAAGCTTTCTTT. This gives the protein CASSFGGVNTEAFF. The chain carries TRBV7-9 and TRBJ1-1; D might be TRBD1 (5 bases). The V end lost 3 bases, the J end lost 0 bases, and 8 bases lay between the germline ends. This CDR3 is 14 amino acids long. Germline CDR1 SEHNR, CDR2 FQNEAQ (reference sequence).

The V gene is TRBV5-1, the J gene TRBJ1-2; TRBD1 aligns across 10 bases. The ends lost 0 bases at V and 6 bases at J; junction bases unmatched: 2. CDR3 length: 14 amino acids. CDR1 is SGHRS and CDR2 is YFSETQ in the germline V gene. DNA of the CDR3: TGCGCCAGCAGCTTGGAGGGACAGGGGAATGGCTACACCTTC. Its translation: CASSLEGQGNGYTF.

This rearrangement joins TRBV13 to TRBJ2-5; 11 bases line up with TRBD2. Germline CDR1 reads PRHDT; CDR2 reads FYEKMQ (reference sequence). This CDR3 spans 15 amino acids. V gave up 5 bases and J gave up 5 bases; unmatched junction bases: 7. CDR3 sequence: CASSSSGGAGETQYF. CDR3 nucleotide sequence: TGTGCCAGCAGCAGTAGCGGGGGGGCCGGGGAGACCCAGTACTTC. Filled out from reference TRBV13 and TRBJ2-5, the complete variable domain reads AAGVIQSPRHLIKEKRETATLKCYPIPRHDTVYWYQQGPGQDPQFLISFYEKMQSDKGSIPDRFSAQQFSDYHSELNMSSLELGDSALYFCASSSSGGAGETQYFGPGTRLLVL.

The rearrangement joins TRBV29-1 to TRBJ2-7; TRBD1 might be the D (5 bases). Germline CDR1 SQVTM, CDR2 ANQGSEA. V was cut by 4 bases and J by 1 base, with 8 bases left in between. The CDR3 loop spans 12 amino acids. CDR3 residues: CSVGWTSYEQYF. CDR3 bases: TGCAGCGTTGGGTGGACATCCTACGAGCAGTACTTC.

The CDR3 DNA reads as TGTGCCAGCAGCTTTCAAGCGGGAGGAGAGACCCAGTACTTC. This codes for CASSFQAGGETQYF. The rearrangement uses TRBV7-2 and TRBJ2-5; 9 nucleotides line up with TRBD2. From germline, CDR1 is SGHTA and CDR2 FQGNSA. Germline trimming cut 3 bases from V and 4 bases from J; bases unmatched to any gene: 3. The CDR3 contains 14 residues.

In this sample, this clone turned up once. CDR3 in DNA: TGTGCCAGCAGTTTGGGAGGGAAAGGTCAGCCCCAGCATTTT. This sequence encodes CASSLGGKGQPQHF. The chain joins TRBV7-6 to TRBJ1-5; D gene ambiguous. The V and J ends lost 6 bases and 6 bases respectively, with 15 bases between them. The CDR3 runs 14 residues. Looked up from germline, CDR1 is SGHVS and CDR2 is FNYEAQ.

This sequence joins TRBV2 and TRBJ2-4, with D perhaps TRBD1 (5 bases). V dropped 4 bases and J dropped 11 bases, with 12 bases sitting between them. CDR3 length: 12 amino acids. CDR1 and CDR2 (germline): SNHLY, FYNNEI. The CDR3 sequence: CASSATGPVQYF. The DNA for the CDR3 is TGTGCCAGCAGTGCTACAGGTCCAGTTCAGTACTTC.

The chain is built from TRBV10-3 and TRBJ1-4, with 12 bases aligning to TRBD1. V lost 5 bases and J lost 4; bases outside the gene matches: 5. The CDR3 sequence is 16 residues long. Germline-derived CDR1 and CDR2 are ENHRY and SYGVKD. The CDR3 DNA is TGTGCCATCAGTCCGGGACAGGGGGCTGGTAATGAAAAACTGTTTTTT. This translates into CAISPGQGAGNEKLFF.

J is TRBJ2-7 and V is TRBV7-9; 7 bases line up with TRBD1. After removal of 6 bases from V and 3 bases from J, the junction contained 2 bases not matched to a gene. CDR1 and CDR2 (germline): SEHNR, FQNEAQ (reference sequence). The CDR3 is 12 residues long. CDR3 nucleotides: TGTGCCAGCAGAACAGGGGACTACGAGCAGTACTTC. Its translation is CASRTGDYEQYF.